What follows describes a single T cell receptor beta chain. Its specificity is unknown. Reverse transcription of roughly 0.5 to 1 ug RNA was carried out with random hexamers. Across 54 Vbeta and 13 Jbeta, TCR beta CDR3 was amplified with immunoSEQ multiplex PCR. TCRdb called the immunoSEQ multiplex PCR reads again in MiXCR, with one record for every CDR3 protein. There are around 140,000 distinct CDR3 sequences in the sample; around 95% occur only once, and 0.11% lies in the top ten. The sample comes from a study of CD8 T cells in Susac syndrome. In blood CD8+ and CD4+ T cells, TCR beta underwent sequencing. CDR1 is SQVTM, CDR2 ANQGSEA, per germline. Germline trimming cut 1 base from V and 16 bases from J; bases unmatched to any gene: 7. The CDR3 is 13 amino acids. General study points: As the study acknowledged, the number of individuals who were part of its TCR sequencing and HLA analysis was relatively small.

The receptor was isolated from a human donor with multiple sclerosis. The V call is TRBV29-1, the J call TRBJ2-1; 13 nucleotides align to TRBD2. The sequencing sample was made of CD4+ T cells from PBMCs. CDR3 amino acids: CSVEGLAGGEPFF. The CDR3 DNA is TGCAGCGTTGAAGGACTAGCGGGAGGCGAGCCCTTCTTC.